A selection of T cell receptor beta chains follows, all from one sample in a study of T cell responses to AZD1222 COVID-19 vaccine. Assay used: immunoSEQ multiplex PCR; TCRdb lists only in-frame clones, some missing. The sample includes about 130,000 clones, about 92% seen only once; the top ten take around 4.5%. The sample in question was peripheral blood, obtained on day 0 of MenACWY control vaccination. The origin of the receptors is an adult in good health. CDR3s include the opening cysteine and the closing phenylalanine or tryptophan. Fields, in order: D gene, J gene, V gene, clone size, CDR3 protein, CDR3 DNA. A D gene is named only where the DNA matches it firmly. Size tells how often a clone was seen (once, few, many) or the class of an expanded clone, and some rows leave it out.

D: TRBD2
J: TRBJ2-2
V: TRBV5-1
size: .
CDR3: CASSLAGRLAGAGELFF
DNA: TGCGCCAGCAGCTTGGCAGGCCGGCTAGCGGGAGCCGGGGAGCTGTTTTTT

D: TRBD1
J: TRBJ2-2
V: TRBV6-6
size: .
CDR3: CASSSSGTGTGELFF
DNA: TGTGCCAGCAGTTCGAGCGGGACAGGGACCGGGGAGCTGTTTTTT

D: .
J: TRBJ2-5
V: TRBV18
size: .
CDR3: CASSTTGRETQYF
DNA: TGTGCCAGCTCAACTACAGGAAGAGAGACCCAGTACTTC

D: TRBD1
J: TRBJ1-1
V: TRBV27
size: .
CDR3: CASSLEQGATEAFF
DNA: TGTGCCAGCAGTTTAGAACAGGGGGCCACTGAAGCTTTCTTT

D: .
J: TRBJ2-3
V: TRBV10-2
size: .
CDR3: CASSDLGPITDTQYF
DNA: TGCGCCAGCAGTGATTTGGGACCCATTACAGATACGCAGTATTTT

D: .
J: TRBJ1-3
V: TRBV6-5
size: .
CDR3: CASSYSSGDTIYF
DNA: TGTGCCAGCAGTTACTCCAGTGGTGACACCATATATTTT

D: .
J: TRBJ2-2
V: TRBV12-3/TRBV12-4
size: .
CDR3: CASRIGTGELFF
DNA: TGTGCCAGCAGGATCGGGACCGGGGAGCTGTTTTTT

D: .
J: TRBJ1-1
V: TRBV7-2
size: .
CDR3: CASSLEVGGNTEAFF
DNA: TGTGCCAGCAGCTTAGAGGTGGGCGGGAACACTGAAGCTTTCTTT

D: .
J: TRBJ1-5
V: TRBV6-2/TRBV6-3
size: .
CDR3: CASSLGRISNQPQHF
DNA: TGTGCCAGCAGCCTGGGACGGATTAGCAATCAGCCCCAGCATTTT

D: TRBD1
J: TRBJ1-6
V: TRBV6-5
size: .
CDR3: CASRKGQANSPLHF
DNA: TGTGCCAGCAGGAAGGGACAGGCTAATTCACCCCTCCACTTT

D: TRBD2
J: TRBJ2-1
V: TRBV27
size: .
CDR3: CASSLFSGGASYNEQFF
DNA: TGTGCCAGCAGTTTATTTAGCGGGGGGGCATCCTACAATGAGCAGTTCTTC

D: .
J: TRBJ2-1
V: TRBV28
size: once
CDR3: CASSSLRGHLNEQFF
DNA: TGTGCCAGCAGTTCCTTACGGGGTCACTTGAATGAGCAGTTCTTC

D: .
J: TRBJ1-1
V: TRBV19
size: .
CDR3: CASSMRGVGSENTEAFF
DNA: TGTGCCAGTAGTATGAGGGGGGTTGGGAGTGAGAACACTGAAGCTTTCTTT

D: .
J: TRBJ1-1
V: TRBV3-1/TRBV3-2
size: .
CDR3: CASSITPRSATAFF
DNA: TGTGCCAGCAGTATCACCCCTCGCTCAGCGACGGCTTTCTTT

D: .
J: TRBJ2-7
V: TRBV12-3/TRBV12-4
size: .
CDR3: CASSFYEQYF
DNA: TGTGCCAGCAGTTTCTACGAGCAGTACTTC

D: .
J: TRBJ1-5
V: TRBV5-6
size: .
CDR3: CASSLGGYSNQPQHF
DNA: TGTGCCAGCAGCTTGGGAGGCTATAGCAATCAGCCCCAGCATTTT

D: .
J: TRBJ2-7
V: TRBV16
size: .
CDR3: CASSLGQPYEQYF
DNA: TGTGCCAGCAGCCTAGGACAGCCCTACGAGCAGTACTTC

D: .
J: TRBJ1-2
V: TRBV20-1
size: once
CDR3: CSARDKGGYTF
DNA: TGCAGTGCTAGAGACAAAGGAGGCTACACCTTC

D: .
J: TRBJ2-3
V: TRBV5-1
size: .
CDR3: CASSLVGGADTQYF
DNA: TGCGCCAGCAGCTTGGTCGGGGGCGCAGATACGCAGTATTTT

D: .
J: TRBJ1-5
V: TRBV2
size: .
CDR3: CASSRLVNQPQHF
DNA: TGTGCCAGCAGCCGACTAGTTAATCAGCCCCAGCATTTT

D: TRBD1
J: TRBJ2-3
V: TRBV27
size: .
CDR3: CASSWDRGFTDTQYF
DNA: TGTGCCAGCAGTTGGGACAGGGGTTTCACAGATACGCAGTATTTT

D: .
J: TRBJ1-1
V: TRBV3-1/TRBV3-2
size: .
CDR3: CASSQGAGGAGTEAFF
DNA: TGTGCCAGCAGCCAAGGGGCGGGGGGCGCGGGAACTGAAGCTTTCTTT

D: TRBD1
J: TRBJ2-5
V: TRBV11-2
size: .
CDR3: CASSSPGQVLGETQYF
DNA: TGTGCCAGCAGCTCCCCGGGACAGGTTTTAGGAGAGACCCAGTACTTC

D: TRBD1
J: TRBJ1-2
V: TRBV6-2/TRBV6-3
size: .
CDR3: CASSSHRTGYDYGYTF
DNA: TGTGCCAGCAGTTCCCACAGGACAGGGTACGACTATGGCTACACCTTC

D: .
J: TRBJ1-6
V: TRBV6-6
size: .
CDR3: CASRSRGQGNSPLHF
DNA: TGTGCCAGCAGGTCACGGGGGCAGGGAAATTCACCCCTCCACTTT

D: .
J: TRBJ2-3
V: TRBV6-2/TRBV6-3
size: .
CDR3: CASSYPRGTDTQYF
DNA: TGTGCCAGCAGTTACCCGAGGGGCACAGATACGCAGTATTTT

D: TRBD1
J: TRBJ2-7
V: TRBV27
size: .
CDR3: CASSSRTDRAYEQYF
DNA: TGTGCCAGCAGTTCCCGCACGGACAGGGCCTACGAGCAGTACTTC

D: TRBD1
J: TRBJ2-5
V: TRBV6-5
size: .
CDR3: CASSYSTGGGTQYF
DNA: TGTGCCAGCAGTTACTCGACAGGGGGAGGGACCCAGTACTTC

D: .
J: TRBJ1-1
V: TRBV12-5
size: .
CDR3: CASGLVHPGRNTEAFF
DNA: TGTGCTAGTGGTTTGGTACATCCAGGGCGGAACACTGAAGCTTTCTTT

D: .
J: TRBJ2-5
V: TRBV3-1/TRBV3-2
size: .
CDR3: CASSQVQTQYF
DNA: TGTGCCAGCAGCCAAGTTCAGACCCAGTACTTC

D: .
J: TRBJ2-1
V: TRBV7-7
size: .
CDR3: CASSQTLAGPNEQFF
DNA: TGTGCCAGCAGCCAGACGCTAGCTGGGCCCAATGAGCAGTTCTTC

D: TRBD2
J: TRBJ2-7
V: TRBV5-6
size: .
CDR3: CASSSTSGRGSYEQYF
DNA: TGTGCCAGCAGCTCAACTAGCGGGAGAGGCTCCTACGAGCAGTACTTC

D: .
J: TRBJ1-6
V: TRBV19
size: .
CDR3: CASSIWENSPLHF
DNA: TGTGCCAGTAGTATTTGGGAAAATTCACCCCTCCACTTT

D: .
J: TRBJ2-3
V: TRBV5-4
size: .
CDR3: CASSLVGLPTDTQYF
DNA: TGTGCCAGCAGCTTGGTGGGACTGCCAACAGATACGCAGTATTTT

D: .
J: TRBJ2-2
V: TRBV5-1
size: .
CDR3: CASSLGLELFF
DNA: TGCGCCAGCAGCTTGGGACTGGAGCTGTTTTTT

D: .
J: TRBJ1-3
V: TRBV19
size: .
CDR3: CASRSRISGNTIYF
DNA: TGTGCCAGTAGATCAAGAATCTCTGGAAACACCATATATTTT

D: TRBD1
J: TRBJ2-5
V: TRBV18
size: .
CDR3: CASSPTGQETQYF
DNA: TGTGCCAGCTCACCGACAGGGCAAGAGACCCAGTACTTC

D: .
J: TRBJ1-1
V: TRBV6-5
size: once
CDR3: CASTFFSEGTEAFF
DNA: TGTGCCAGCACCTTTTTTAGTGAAGGTACTGAAGCTTTCTTT

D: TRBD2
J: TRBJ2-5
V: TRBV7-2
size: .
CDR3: CASSQGTSQYF
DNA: TGTGCCAGCAGTCAGGGGACTAGTCAGTACTTC

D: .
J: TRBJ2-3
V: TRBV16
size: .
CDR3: CASSHVLQTDTQYF
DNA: TGTGCCAGCAGCCACGTTCTCCAGACAGATACGCAGTATTTT

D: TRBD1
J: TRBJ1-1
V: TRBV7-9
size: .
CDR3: CASSLGTGEYLNTEAFF
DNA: TGTGCCAGCAGCTTAGGGACAGGAGAGTATTTGAACACTGAAGCTTTCTTT

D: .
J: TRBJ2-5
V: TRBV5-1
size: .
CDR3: CASSLLRDKQETQYF
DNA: TGCGCCAGCAGCTTGCTCAGGGACAAGCAAGAGACCCAGTACTTC

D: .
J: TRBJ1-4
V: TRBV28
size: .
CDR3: CASSSLRGATNEKLFF
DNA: TGTGCCAGCAGTTCACTACGTGGTGCAACTAATGAAAAACTGTTTTTT

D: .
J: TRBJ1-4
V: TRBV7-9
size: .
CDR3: CASSSPPGGGEKLFF
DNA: TGTGCCAGCAGCTCCCCCCCGGGAGGAGGTGAAAAACTGTTTTTT

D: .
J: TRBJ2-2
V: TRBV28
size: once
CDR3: CASSPPAVRTGELFF
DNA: TGTGCCAGCAGCCCCCCTGCGGTGAGAACCGGGGAGCTGTTTTTT

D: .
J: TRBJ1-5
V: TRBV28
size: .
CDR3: CASSLWGYSNQPQHF
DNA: TGTGCCAGCAGTTTATGGGGTTATAGCAATCAGCCCCAGCATTTT

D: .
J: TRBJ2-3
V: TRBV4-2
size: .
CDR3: CASSQVAGQIFLTDTQYF
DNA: TGTGCCAGCAGCCAAGTTGCGGGACAGATCTTCCTCACAGATACGCAGTATTTT

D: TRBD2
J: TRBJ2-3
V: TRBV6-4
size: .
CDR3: CASSDSWTSGGAPTDTQYF
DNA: TGTGCCAGCAGTGACTCATGGACTAGCGGGGGGGCCCCCACAGATACGCAGTATTTT

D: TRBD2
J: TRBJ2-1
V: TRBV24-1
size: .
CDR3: CATSDQSLAGGRGEQFF
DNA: TGTGCCACCAGTGATCAATCACTAGCGGGGGGCCGGGGTGAGCAGTTCTTC

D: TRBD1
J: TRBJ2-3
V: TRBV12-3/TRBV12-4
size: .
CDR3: CASSSGQGGSQYF
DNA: TGTGCCAGCAGTTCGGGACAGGGGGGGTCGCAGTATTTT

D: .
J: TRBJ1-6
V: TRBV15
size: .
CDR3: CATSRDRGRNSPLHF
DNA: TGTGCCACCAGCAGAGATCGTGGCAGGAATTCACCCCTCCACTTT

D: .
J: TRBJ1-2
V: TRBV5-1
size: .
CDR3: CASSFLDSYGYTF
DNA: TGCGCCAGCAGCTTTCTGGACAGTTATGGCTACACCTTC

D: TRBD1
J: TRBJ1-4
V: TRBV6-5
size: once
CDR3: CASRAGGAANEKLFF
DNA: TGTGCCAGCAGGGCAGGGGGCGCAGCTAATGAAAAACTGTTTTTT

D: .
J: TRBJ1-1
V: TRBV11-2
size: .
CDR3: CASSLVHRGTRNTEAFF
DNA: TGTGCCAGCAGCTTAGTCCACCGGGGGACCCGCAACACTGAAGCTTTCTTT

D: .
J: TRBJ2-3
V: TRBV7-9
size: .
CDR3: CASSSSGGTQYF
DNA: TGTGCCAGCAGCTCCTCAGGAGGTACGCAGTATTTT

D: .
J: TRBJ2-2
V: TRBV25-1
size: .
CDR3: CASSELGGTGELFF
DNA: TGTGCCAGCAGTGAATTAGGGGGTACCGGGGAGCTGTTTTTT

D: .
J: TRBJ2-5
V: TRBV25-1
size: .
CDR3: CASSESRGRGETQYF
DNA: TGTGCCAGCAGTGAATCCCGGGGGCGAGGAGAGACCCAGTACTTC

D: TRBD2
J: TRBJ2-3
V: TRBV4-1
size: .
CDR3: CASSQAPGTRIIAQYF
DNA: TGCGCCAGCAGCCAAGCCCCGGGGACTAGAATCATTGCGCAGTATTTT

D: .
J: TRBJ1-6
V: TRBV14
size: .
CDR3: CASSQERSNNSPLHF
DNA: TGTGCCAGCAGCCAAGAACGGAGTAATAATTCACCCCTCCACTTT